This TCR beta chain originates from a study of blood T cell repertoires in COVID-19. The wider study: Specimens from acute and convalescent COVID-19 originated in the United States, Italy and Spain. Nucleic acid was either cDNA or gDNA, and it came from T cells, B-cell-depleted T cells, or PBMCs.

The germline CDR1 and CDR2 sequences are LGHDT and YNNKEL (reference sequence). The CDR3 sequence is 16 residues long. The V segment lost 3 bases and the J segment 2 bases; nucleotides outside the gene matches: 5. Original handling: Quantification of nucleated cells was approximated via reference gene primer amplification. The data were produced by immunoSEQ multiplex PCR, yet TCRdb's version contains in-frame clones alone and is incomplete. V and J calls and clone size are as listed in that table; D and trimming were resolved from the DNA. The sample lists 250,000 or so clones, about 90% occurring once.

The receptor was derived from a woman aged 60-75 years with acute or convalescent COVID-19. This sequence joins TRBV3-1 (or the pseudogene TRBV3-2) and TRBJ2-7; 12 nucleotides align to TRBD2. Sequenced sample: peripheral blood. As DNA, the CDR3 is TGTGCCAGCAGCCAGGCCCGACTAGCGGGGGCCTACGAGCAGTACTTC. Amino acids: CASSQARLAGAYEQYF.